The rows below give T cell receptor beta chains drawn from one sample of a study of shared clonotypes between healthy human individuals. The protocol was immunoSEQ multiplex PCR, while the TCRdb copy is restricted to in-frame clones and leaves out a portion. The sample lists about 120,000 clones; more than 65% were seen once. What was sequenced was memory CD8+ T cells sorted from blood. These receptors were obtained from a woman under 40 in good health. The CDR3 runs from the conserved cysteine through the conserved F or W. For some rows the clone size is stated as once, few or many, or as a class when expanded; others skip it.

cdr3_aa: CASSTGTANSPLHF
clone_size: NA
j_call: TRBJ1-6
v_call: TRBV27

cdr3_aa: CASSFPGLAGPEQYF
clone_size: once
j_call: TRBJ2-7
v_call: TRBV6-5

cdr3_aa: CASSPDGGTDTQYF
clone_size: many
j_call: TRBJ2-3
v_call: TRBV28

cdr3_aa: CATSMGLAGRILETQYF
clone_size: NA
j_call: TRBJ2-5
v_call: TRBV15

cdr3_aa: CASSLFGGKREQYF
clone_size: NA
j_call: TRBJ2-7
v_call: TRBV5-4

cdr3_aa: CASSRADSEAEQYF
clone_size: NA
j_call: TRBJ2-7
v_call: TRBV5-1

cdr3_aa: CASRPATAKNEKLFF
clone_size: NA
j_call: TRBJ1-4
v_call: TRBV7-9

cdr3_aa: CASSSTISGANVLTF
clone_size: NA
j_call: TRBJ2-6
v_call: TRBV7-9

cdr3_aa: CASSLPLVGGETEAFF
clone_size: NA
j_call: TRBJ1-1
v_call: TRBV28

cdr3_aa: CASSEYIRDRQHF
clone_size: NA
j_call: TRBJ2-5
v_call: TRBV25-1

cdr3_aa: CASSLGLTYEQYF
clone_size: NA
j_call: TRBJ2-7
v_call: TRBV11-2

cdr3_aa: CASSDQAAPMVYGYTF
clone_size: NA
j_call: TRBJ1-2
v_call: TRBV2

cdr3_aa: CAISESGNEQYF
clone_size: NA
j_call: TRBJ2-7
v_call: TRBV10-3

cdr3_aa: CASKAESSYNEQFF
clone_size: NA
j_call: TRBJ2-1
v_call: TRBV6-5